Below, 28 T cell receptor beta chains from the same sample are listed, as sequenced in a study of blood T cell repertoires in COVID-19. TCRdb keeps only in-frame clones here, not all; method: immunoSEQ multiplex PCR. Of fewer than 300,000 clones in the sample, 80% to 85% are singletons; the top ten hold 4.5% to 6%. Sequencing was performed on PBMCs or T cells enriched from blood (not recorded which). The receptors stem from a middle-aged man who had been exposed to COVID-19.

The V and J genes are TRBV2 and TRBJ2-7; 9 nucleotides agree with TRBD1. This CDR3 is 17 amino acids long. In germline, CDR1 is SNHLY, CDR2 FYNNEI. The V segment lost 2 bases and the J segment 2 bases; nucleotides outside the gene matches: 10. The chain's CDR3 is CASSESGDRVITYEQYF. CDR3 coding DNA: TGTGCCAGCAGTGAAAGCGGGGACAGGGTCATTACCTACGAGCAGTACTTC.

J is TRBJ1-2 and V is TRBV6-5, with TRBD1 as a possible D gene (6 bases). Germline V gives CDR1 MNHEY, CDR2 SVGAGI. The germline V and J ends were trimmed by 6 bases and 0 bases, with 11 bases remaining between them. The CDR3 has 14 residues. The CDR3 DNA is TGTGCCAGCAGCAAACCAGGGGCTAACTATGGCTACACCTTC. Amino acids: CASSKPGANYGYTF.

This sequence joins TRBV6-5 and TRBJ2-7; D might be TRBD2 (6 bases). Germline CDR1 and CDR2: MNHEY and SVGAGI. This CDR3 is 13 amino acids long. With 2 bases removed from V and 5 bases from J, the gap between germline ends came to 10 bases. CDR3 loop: CASSYLGGHEQYF. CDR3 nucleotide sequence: TGTGCCAGCAGTTACCTGGGGGGTCACGAGCAGTACTTC.

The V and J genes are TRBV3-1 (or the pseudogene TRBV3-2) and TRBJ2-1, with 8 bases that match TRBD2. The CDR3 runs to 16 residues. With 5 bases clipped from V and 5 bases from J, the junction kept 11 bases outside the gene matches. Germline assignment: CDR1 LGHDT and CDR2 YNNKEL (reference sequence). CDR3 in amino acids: CASSSFSGGLNNEQFF. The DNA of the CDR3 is TGTGCCAGCAGCTCCTTCTCGGGAGGGCTTAACAATGAGCAGTTCTTC.

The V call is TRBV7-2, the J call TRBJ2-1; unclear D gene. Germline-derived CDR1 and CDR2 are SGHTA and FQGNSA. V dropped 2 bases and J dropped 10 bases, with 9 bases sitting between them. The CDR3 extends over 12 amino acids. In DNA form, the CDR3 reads TGTGCCAGCAGCTTAAATTTCCGGGAGCAGTTCTTC. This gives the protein CASSLNFREQFF.

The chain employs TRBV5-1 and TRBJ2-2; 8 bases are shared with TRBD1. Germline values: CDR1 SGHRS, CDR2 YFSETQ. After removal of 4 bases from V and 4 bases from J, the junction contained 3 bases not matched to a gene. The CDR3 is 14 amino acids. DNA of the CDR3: TGCGCCAGCAGCCTGACAGGGGCCACCGGGGAGCTGTTTTTT. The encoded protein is CASSLTGATGELFF.

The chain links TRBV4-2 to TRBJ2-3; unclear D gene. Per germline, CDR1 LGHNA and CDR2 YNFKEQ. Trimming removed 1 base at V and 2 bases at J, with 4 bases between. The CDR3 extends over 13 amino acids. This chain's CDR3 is CASSQANTDTQYF. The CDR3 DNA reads TGTGCCAGCAGCCAAGCTAACACAGATACGCAGTATTTT.

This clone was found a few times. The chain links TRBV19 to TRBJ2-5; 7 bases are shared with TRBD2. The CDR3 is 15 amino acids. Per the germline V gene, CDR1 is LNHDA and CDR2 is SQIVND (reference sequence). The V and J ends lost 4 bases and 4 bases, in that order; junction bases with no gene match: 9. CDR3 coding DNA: TGTGCCAGTAGTAGGCAGGGCGGGAGAGGAGAGACCCAGTACTTC. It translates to CASSRQGGRGETQYF. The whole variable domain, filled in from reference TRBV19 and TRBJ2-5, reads DGGITQSPKYLFRKEGQNVTLSCEQNLNHDAMYWYRQDPGQGLRLIYYSQIVNDFQKGDIAEGYSVSREKKESFPLTVTSAQKNPTAFYLCASSRQGGRGETQYFGPGTRLLVL.

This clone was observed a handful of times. Here the CDR3 DNA reads TGCAGCGTATCAAAAAACAGGGGCGTCGAAGCTTTCTTT. Its translation: CSVSKNRGVEAFF. The chain combines TRBV29-1 with TRBJ1-1; 7 bases fit TRBD1. The CDR3 totals 13 residues. Per germline, CDR1 SQVTM and CDR2 ANQGSEA. The ends lost 6 bases at V and 8 bases at J; junction bases unmatched: 12.

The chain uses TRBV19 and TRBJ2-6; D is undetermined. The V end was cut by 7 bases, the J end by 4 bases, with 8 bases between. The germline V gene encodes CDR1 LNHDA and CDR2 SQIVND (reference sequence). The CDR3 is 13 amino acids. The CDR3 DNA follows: TGTGCCAGTACTTTTCGGGGGGCCAACGTCCTGACTTTC. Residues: CASTFRGANVLTF.

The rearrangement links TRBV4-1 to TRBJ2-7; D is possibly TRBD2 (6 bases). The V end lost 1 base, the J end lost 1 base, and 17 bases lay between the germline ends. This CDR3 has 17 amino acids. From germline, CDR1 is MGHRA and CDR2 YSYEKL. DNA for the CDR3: TGCGCCAGCAGCCAAGGGTTGCAGGGACTCAGTTCCTACGAGCAGTACTTC. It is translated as CASSQGLQGLSSYEQYF.

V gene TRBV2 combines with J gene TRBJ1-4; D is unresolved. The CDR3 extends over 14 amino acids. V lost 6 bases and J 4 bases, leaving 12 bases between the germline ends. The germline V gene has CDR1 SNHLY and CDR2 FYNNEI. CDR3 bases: TGTGCCAGCAGCTACGAACAGTTTAATGAAAAACTGTTTTTT. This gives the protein CASSYEQFNEKLFF.

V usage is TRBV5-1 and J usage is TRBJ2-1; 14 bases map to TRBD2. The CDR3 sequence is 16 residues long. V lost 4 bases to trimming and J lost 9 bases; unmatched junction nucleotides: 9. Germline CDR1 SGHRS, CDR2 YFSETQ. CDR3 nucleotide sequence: TGCGCCAGCAGCCGGACCGGGACTAGCGGGAGCGGTGAGCAGTTCTTC. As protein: CASSRTGTSGSGEQFF.

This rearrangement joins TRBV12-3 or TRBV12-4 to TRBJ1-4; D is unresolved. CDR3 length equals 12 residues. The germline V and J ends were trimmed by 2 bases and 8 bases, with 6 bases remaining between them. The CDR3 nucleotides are TGTGCCAGCAGTTTAAGAGCGGAAAAACTGTTTTTT. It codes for CASSLRAEKLFF.

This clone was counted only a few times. CDR3 sequence (DNA): TGTGCCAGCAGCTTAGGGGGAGGTGCTGGGGCCAACGTCCTGACTTTC. This codes for CASSLGGGAGANVLTF. The genes are TRBV11-2 and TRBJ2-6; a possible D gene is TRBD2 (6 bases). Trimming took off 1 base at V and 2 bases at J, with 9 bases between the two ends. The length of the CDR3 is 16 residues. CDR1 and CDR2 (germline): SGHAT, FQNNGV.

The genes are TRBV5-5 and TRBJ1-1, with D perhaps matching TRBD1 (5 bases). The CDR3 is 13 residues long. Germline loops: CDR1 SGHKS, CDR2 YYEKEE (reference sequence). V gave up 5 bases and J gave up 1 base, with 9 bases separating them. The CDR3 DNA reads TGTGCCAGCAGTCTTCAGGGGAACACTGAAGCTTTCTTT. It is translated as CASSLQGNTEAFF.

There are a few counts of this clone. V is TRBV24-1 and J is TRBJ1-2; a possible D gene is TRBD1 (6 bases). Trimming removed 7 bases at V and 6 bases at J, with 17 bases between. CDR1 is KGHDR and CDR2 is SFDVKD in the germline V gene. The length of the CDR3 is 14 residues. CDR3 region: CATRGTGMSDGYTF. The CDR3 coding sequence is TGTGCCACCAGGGGAACAGGGATGTCGGATGGCTACACCTTC.

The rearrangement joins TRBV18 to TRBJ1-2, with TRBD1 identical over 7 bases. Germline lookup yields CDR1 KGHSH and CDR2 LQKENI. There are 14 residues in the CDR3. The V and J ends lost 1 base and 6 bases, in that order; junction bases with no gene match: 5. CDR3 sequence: CASSPRQGLDGYTF. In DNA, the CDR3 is TGTGCCAGCTCACCACGACAGGGCCTGGATGGCTACACCTTC. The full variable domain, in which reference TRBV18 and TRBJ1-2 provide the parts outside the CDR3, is NAGVMQNPRHLVRRRGQEARLRCSPMKGHSHVYWYRQLPEEGLKFMVYLQKENIIDESGMPKERFSAEFPKEGPSILRIQQVVRGDSAAYFCASSPRQGLDGYTFGSGTRLTVV.

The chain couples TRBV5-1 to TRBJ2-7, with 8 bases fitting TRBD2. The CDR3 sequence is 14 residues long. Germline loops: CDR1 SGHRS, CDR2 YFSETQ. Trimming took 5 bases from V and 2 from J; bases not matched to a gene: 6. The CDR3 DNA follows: TGCGCCAGCAGAGCGGGGGCAGTAACCTACGAGCAGTACTTC. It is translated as CASRAGAVTYEQYF.

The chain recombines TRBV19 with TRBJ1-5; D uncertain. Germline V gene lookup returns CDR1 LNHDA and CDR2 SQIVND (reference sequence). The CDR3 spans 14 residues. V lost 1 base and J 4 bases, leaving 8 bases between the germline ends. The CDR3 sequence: CASSIAARNQPQHF. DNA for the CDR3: TGTGCCAGTAGTATAGCAGCCAGGAATCAGCCCCAGCATTTT.

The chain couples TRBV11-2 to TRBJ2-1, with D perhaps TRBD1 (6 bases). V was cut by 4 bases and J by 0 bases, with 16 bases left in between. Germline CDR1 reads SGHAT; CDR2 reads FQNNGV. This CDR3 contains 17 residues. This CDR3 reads CASSSLGTLSSYNEQFF. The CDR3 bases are TGTGCCAGCAGCTCCCTCGGGACACTAAGCTCCTACAATGAGCAGTTCTTC. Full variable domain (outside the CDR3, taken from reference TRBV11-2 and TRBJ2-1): EAGVAQSPRYKIIEKRQSVAFWCNPISGHATLYWYQQILGQGPKLLIQFQNNGVVDDSQLPKDRFSAERLKGVDSTLKIQPAKLEDSAVYLCASSSLGTLSSYNEQFFGPGTRLTVL.

DNA for the CDR3: TGTGCCACCAGTGATACGGGAGGAGGATACAATGAGCAGTTCTTC. It yields the protein CATSDTGGGYNEQFF. The chain has TRBV24-1 and TRBJ2-1, with 7 bases matching TRBD2. This CDR3 has 15 amino acids. After removal of 3 bases from V and 4 bases from J, the junction contained 5 bases not matched to a gene. CDR1 and CDR2 from the germline V gene are KGHDR and SFDVKD.

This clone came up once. Here the CDR3 DNA reads TGTGCCAGCAGGCGTTCGAACAGGGATACTGCTTTCTTT. Protein: CASRRSNRDTAFF. The rearrangement uses TRBV6-5 and TRBJ1-1; perhaps TRBD1 as D (6 bases). Trimming shortened V by 6 bases and J by 11 bases, and 19 bases separated the two germline ends. Germline assignment: CDR1 MNHEY and CDR2 SVGAGI. The CDR3 spans 13 residues.

The CDR3 loop is CAISRNSRLSTYEQYF. Written as DNA, the CDR3 is TGTGCCATCAGTCGGAACAGCAGGTTATCAACCTACGAGCAGTACTTC. This chain links TRBV10-3 with TRBJ2-7; D is unresolved. The CDR3 is made up of 16 amino acids. Germline V CDR1 and CDR2: ENHRY, SYGVKD. The V end was cut by 5 bases, the J end by 2 bases, with 19 bases between.

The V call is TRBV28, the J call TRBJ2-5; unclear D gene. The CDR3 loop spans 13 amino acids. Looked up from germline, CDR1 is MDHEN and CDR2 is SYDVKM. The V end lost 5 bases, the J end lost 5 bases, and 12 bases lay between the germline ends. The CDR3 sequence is CASSQASLETQYF. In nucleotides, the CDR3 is TGTGCCAGCAGTCAGGCGTCCTTGGAGACCCAGTACTTC.

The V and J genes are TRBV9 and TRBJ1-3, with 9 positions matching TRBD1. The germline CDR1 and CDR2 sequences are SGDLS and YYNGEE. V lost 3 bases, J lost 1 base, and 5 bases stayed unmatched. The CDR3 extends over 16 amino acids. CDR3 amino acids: CASSDGTGPSGNTIYF. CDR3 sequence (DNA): TGTGCCAGCAGCGATGGGACAGGGCCATCTGGAAACACCATATATTTT.

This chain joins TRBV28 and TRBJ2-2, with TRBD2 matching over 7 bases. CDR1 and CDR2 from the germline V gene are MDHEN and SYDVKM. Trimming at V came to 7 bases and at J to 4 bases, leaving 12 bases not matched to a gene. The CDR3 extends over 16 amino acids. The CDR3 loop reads CASTPSGLDLTGELFF. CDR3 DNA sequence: TGTGCCAGCACCCCAAGCGGACTAGATCTCACCGGGGAGCTGTTTTTT.

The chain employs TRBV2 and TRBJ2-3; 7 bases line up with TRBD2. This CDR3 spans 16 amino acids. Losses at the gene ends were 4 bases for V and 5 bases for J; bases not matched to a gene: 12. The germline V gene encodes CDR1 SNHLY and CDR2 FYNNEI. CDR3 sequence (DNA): TGTGCCAGCAGTGCGGGAGGCCGCCCCGTGGGAGATACGCAGTATTTT. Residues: CASSAGGRPVGDTQYF.